Listed here are 27 T cell receptor beta chains from one sample, sequenced in a study of technical replicates of blood from several donors. Assay: immunoSEQ multiplex PCR; the TCRdb copy retains only in-frame clones and omits some. The sample yields nearly 80,000 clones, 96% seen once. The sequenced material came from T cells isolated from PBMCs. These receptors were obtained from a human donor in good health.

This chain uses TRBV28 with TRBJ2-7; 11 nucleotides align to TRBD2. This CDR3 contains 14 residues. Per the germline V gene, CDR1 is MDHEN and CDR2 is SYDVKM. The V segment lost 6 bases and the J segment 6 bases; nucleotides outside the gene matches: 7. The CDR3: CASRLIAGGSEQYF. In DNA form, the CDR3 reads TGTGCCAGCAGACTTATAGCGGGAGGGAGCGAGCAGTACTTC.

The genes are TRBV30 and TRBJ2-2; 10 bases align to TRBD2. The CDR3 sequence is 16 residues long. Germline V gene lookup returns CDR1 GTSNPN and CDR2 SVGIG (reference sequence). The V and J ends lost 2 bases and 5 bases, in that order; junction bases with no gene match: 8. The CDR3: CAWSLLAGVGTGELFF. DNA for the CDR3: TGTGCCTGGAGTCTCCTAGCGGGAGTAGGTACCGGGGAGCTGTTTTTT.

CDR3 coding DNA: TGTGCCAGCAGCTTCATTTCTAGCGGGAGGGGCGAGCAGTACTTC. The encoded protein is CASSFISSGRGEQYF. The J gene is TRBJ2-7, the V gene TRBV11-3; TRBD2 matches at 12 bases. V was clipped by 3 bases and J by 6 bases; unmatched bases: 6. The V gene's germline CDR1 is SGHNT and CDR2 YENEEA. The CDR3 is 15 residues long.

The V call is TRBV7-6, the J call TRBJ1-1, with D hard to call. The CDR3 contains 13 residues. Trimming shortened V by 4 bases and J by 1 base, and 7 bases separated the two germline ends. The germline gives CDR1 SGHVS, CDR2 FNYEAQ. This CDR3 is CASSSGKNTEAFF. Written as DNA, the CDR3 is TGTGCCAGCAGCTCAGGAAAGAACACTGAAGCTTTCTTT.

This chain links TRBV6-6 with TRBJ2-7; 8 bases are shared with TRBD1. Per the germline V gene, CDR1 is MNHNY and CDR2 is SVGAGI (reference sequence). V was clipped by 8 bases and J by 0 bases; unmatched bases: 12. There are 16 residues in the CDR3. This chain's CDR3 is CASSEGGQAFSYEQYF. The CDR3 DNA reads as TGTGCCAGCTCTGAGGGGGGACAGGCCTTCTCCTACGAGCAGTACTTC.

This chain connects TRBV7-8 to TRBJ2-5; unclear D gene. The CDR3 is made up of 16 amino acids. Germline assignment: CDR1 SGHVS and CDR2 FQNEAQ. Trimming removed 0 bases from V and 5 bases from J, with 16 bases in between. CDR3 protein: CASSLAIDELRETQYF. The CDR3 nucleotides are TGTGCCAGCAGCTTAGCGATCGACGAATTGCGGGAGACCCAGTACTTC.

This chain links TRBV4-1 with TRBJ2-2, with D perhaps TRBD2 (6 bases). The CDR3 length is 17 residues. From germline, CDR1 is MGHRA and CDR2 YSYEKL. Trimming left V 1 base short and J 2 bases short, with 14 bases between. CDR3 sequence (DNA): TGCGCCAGCAGCCAAGGGGTAATAGCGGACAACACCGGGGAGCTGTTTTTT. This codes for CASSQGVIADNTGELFF.

This clone was recorded once. The gene calls are TRBV7-6 and TRBJ2-7; possible D gene TRBD2, 5 bases. The CDR3 is 14 residues long. The V and J ends lost 5 bases and 4 bases respectively, with 15 bases between them. Germline loops: CDR1 SGHVS, CDR2 FNYEAQ. The CDR3 here is CASSRRADSYEQYF. The CDR3 region has the DNA TGTGCCAGCAGCCGTCGGGCGGACTCTTACGAGCAGTACTTC.

The chain joins TRBV30 to TRBJ2-1; 7 nucleotides align to TRBD2. J lost 2 bases, V lost 1 base, and 11 bases had no gene match. This CDR3 region has 17 residues. CDR1 and CDR2 (germline): GTSNPN, SVGIG (reference sequence). The chain's CDR3 is CAWSGMAGVGPYNEQFF. DNA of the CDR3: TGTGCCTGGAGTGGTATGGCGGGAGTAGGGCCCTACAATGAGCAGTTCTTC.

The chain couples TRBV6-5 to TRBJ2-7, with TRBD2 matching over 7 bases. This CDR3 comprises 15 residues. Trimming at V came to 7 bases and at J to 0 bases, leaving 9 bases not matched to a gene. Germline V gene data show CDR1 as MNHEY and CDR2 as SVGAGI. CDR3 sequence (DNA): TGTGCCAGCAAAATAGCGGGCCTAAGCTCCTACGAGCAGTACTTC. Translation gives CASKIAGLSSYEQYF.

V and J are TRBV28 and TRBJ2-7; D unclear. V lost 5 bases to trimming and J lost 6 bases, with 8 bases between them. The CDR3 runs 11 residues. Per germline, CDR1 MDHEN and CDR2 SYDVKM. The CDR3 spells CASSPFSEQYF. Here the CDR3 DNA reads TGTGCCAGCAGTCCCTTTTCCGAGCAGTACTTC. The entire variable domain, with the rest obtained from reference TRBV28 and TRBJ2-7, is as follows: DVKVTQSSRYLVKRTGEKVFLECVQDMDHENMFWYRQDPGLGLRLIYFSYDVKMKEKGDIPEGYSVSREKKERFSLILESASTNQTSMYLCASSPFSEQYFGPGTRLTVT.

V usage is TRBV6-1 and J usage is TRBJ2-4, with 7 positions matching TRBD2. The V and J ends lost 4 bases and 5 bases, in that order; junction bases with no gene match: 5. The CDR3 extends over 14 amino acids. The germline V gene has CDR1 MNHNS and CDR2 SASEGT. CDR3 region: CASSVGLAENIQYF. DNA of the CDR3: TGTGCCAGCAGTGTTGGTCTAGCGGAAAACATTCAGTACTTC.

The V call is TRBV6-5, the J call TRBJ2-7, with 7 nucleotides matching TRBD1. The CDR3 consists of 12 residues. J was trimmed by 6 bases and V by 7 bases; bases with no gene match: 6. Germline V gives CDR1 MNHEY, CDR2 SVGAGI. CDR3 loop: CASTPGGGEQYF. The CDR3 nucleotides are TGTGCCAGCACCCCAGGGGGTGGCGAGCAGTACTTC.

V and J are TRBV7-8 and TRBJ1-1; no reliable D call. This CDR3 has 13 amino acids. V was shortened by 2 bases and J by 1 base, with 5 bases between the two germline ends. The germline V gene has CDR1 SGHVS and CDR2 FQNEAQ. The CDR3 loop is CASSLRGNTEAFF. CDR3 coding DNA: TGTGCCAGCAGCTTACGGGGGAACACTGAAGCTTTCTTT.

V and J are TRBV7-9 and TRBJ2-1, with TRBD1 matching 7 bases. The CDR3 length is 13 residues. Germline CDR1 SEHNR, CDR2 FQNEAQ (reference sequence). Trimming cost V 4 bases and J 5 bases; bases outside gene matches: 2. CDR3 bases: TGTGCCAGCAGCTCCGGGACAGACAATGAGCAGTTCTTC. This codes for CASSSGTDNEQFF.

The chain has TRBV27 and TRBJ2-7; TRBD2 aligns across 10 bases. V shed 5 bases and J 6 bases; nucleotides not matched to a gene: 7. This CDR3 comprises 14 residues. Germline assignment: CDR1 MNHEY and CDR2 SMNVEV (reference sequence). Here the CDR3 DNA reads TGTGCCAGCAGTCTAGCGGGAGACGGGTTCGAGCAGTACTTC. The encoded protein is CASSLAGDGFEQYF.

V gene TRBV11-3 combines with J gene TRBJ2-7; D not certain. The CDR3 length is 12 residues. Germline V gives CDR1 SGHNT, CDR2 YENEEA. With 3 bases removed from V and 3 bases from J, the gap between germline ends came to 6 bases. In nucleotides, the CDR3 is TGTGCCAGCAGCTTGGCAGGCTACGAGCAGTACTTC. This codes for CASSLAGYEQYF.

The genes are TRBV6-6 and TRBJ2-4, with D tentatively TRBD1 (6 bases). Deletions cut 5 bases from V and 8 bases from J, with 16 bases between. The CDR3 is 14 residues long. Germline values: CDR1 MNHNY, CDR2 SVGAGI (reference sequence). DNA of the CDR3: TGTGCCAGCAGTACAGGACAGTCAGTATACATTCAGTACTTC. Amino acid sequence: CASSTGQSVYIQYF.

V is TRBV6-1 and J is TRBJ2-5, with 8 bases identical to TRBD2. CDR3 length: 15 residues. Unmatched junction bases numbered 8, after V lost 4 bases and J lost 4 bases. CDR1 and CDR2 (germline): MNHNS, SASEGT. The chain's CDR3 is CASSGASGLIETQYF. Written as DNA, the CDR3 is TGTGCCAGCAGTGGAGCTAGCGGGCTTATAGAGACCCAGTACTTC.

The chain joins TRBV27 to TRBJ2-3; D possibly corresponds to TRBD2 (5 bases). Germline CDR1 MNHEY, CDR2 SMNVEV (reference sequence). The length of the CDR3 is 15 residues. Trimming left V 0 bases short and J 0 bases short, with 7 bases between. CDR3 sequence (DNA): TGTGCCAGCAGTTTATCGAAGCGGAGCACAGATACGCAGTATTTT. Protein product: CASSLSKRSTDTQYF.

The chain joins TRBV5-8 to TRBJ2-7; 8 bases fit TRBD1. The V gene's germline CDR1 is SGHTS and CDR2 YDEGEE. Losses at the gene ends were 0 bases for V and 6 bases for J; bases not matched to a gene: 5. The CDR3 consists of 14 residues. DNA for the CDR3: TGTGCCAGCAGCTTGGGGACAGGGACCGGCGAGCAGTACTTC. It is translated as CASSLGTGTGEQYF.

The DNA of the CDR3 is TGCAGCGTTGAACATACTAGCGGGGACAGCTTACTCTATGGCTACACCTTC. This gives the protein CSVEHTSGDSLLYGYTF. The gene calls are TRBV29-1 and TRBJ1-2, with TRBD1 matching 7 bases. This CDR3 is 17 amino acids long. Per germline, CDR1 SQVTM and CDR2 ANQGSEA. V lost 2 bases to trimming and J lost 4 bases; unmatched junction nucleotides: 16.

The chain carries TRBV7-9 and TRBJ2-1; D perhaps matches TRBD2 (6 bases). Trimming removed 8 bases from V and 4 bases from J, with 12 bases in between. CDR1 SEHNR and CDR2 FQNEAQ come from the germline V gene (reference sequence). The CDR3 is 13 amino acids. CDR3 nucleotide sequence: TGTGCCAGCGACCAAGCGGGTTACAATGAGCAGTTCTTC. As protein: CASDQAGYNEQFF.

The V and J genes are TRBV5-6 and TRBJ1-2, with D perhaps TRBD1 (6 bases). This CDR3 is built from 12 residues. CDR1 and CDR2 (germline): SGHDT, YYEEEE. Trimming stripped 5 bases from V and 8 bases from J, with 13 bases between. The CDR3 protein is CASRLQGSGYTF. DNA for the CDR3: TGTGCCAGCAGATTACAGGGATCAGGCTACACCTTC.

V and J are TRBV2 and TRBJ2-1; D is uncertain. The germline V gene has CDR1 SNHLY and CDR2 FYNNEI. The CDR3 contains 13 residues. V was cut by 3 bases and J by 4 bases, with 7 bases left in between. The CDR3: CASSDYSYNEQFF. CDR3 nucleotides: TGTGCCAGCAGTGATTACTCGTACAATGAGCAGTTCTTC.

This CDR3 is CASSTYRETNIQYF. In DNA, the CDR3 is TGTGCCAGCAGTACTTACAGGGAAACAAACATTCAGTACTTC. This rearrangement joins TRBV2 to TRBJ2-4; a weak D match, TRBD1 (6 bases). The germline V gene has CDR1 SNHLY and CDR2 FYNNEI. V lost 5 bases to trimming and J lost 6 bases, with 14 bases between them. CDR3 length: 14 residues.

The chain is built from TRBV27 and TRBJ2-4; 10 nucleotides agree with TRBD2. Germline CDR1 reads MNHEY; CDR2 reads SMNVEV (reference sequence). The J segment lost 13 bases and the V segment lost 6 bases, leaving 9 bases of the junction unmatched. The CDR3 totals 13 residues. The DNA for the CDR3 is TGTGCCAGCAGACTCCTAGCGGGGGCACCACAGTACTTC. This sequence encodes CASRLLAGAPQYF.